Below are 24 T cell receptor beta chains sequenced from a single sample in a study of CD8 T cells in Susac syndrome. A quantity of 0.5 to 1 ug RNA underwent reverse transcription using random hexamers. One entry per CDR3 protein, called by TCRdb with MiXCR from the immunoSEQ multiplex PCR reads. The sample records 200,000 to 250,000 distinct CDR3 sequences, 80% to 95% being singletons. The material sequenced was CD8+ T cells from PBMCs. These receptors came from a human donor with multiple sclerosis.

CDR3 protein: CAWSDPMAGRREQYF. The CDR3 DNA reads as TGTGCCTGGAGTGATCCCATGGCAGGGAGGCGCGAGCAGTACTTC. The V call is TRBV30, the J call TRBJ2-7; maybe TRBD2 (6 bases). This CDR3 has 15 residues. Germline V gene lookup returns CDR1 GTSNPN and CDR2 SVGIG (reference sequence). V shed 1 base and J shed 6 bases, with 19 bases lying between them.

V gene TRBV24-1 combines with J gene TRBJ2-1; a weak D match, TRBD2 (6 bases). V dropped 3 bases and J dropped 3 bases, with 26 bases sitting between them. This CDR3 has 20 residues. Germline lookup yields CDR1 KGHDR and CDR2 SFDVKD. CDR3 sequence (DNA): TGTGCCACCAGTGATACCCAGTTGGGCGGGGAGGCCCGAAACTACAATGAGCAGTTCTTC. Its protein is CATSDTQLGGEARNYNEQFF.

CDR3 amino acids: CASSSLAGRSYNEQFF. The CDR3 DNA reads TGTGCCAGCAGCTCCTTGGCGGGGCGGTCCTACAATGAGCAGTTCTTC. The chain couples TRBV7-9 to TRBJ2-1; possible D gene TRBD2, 6 bases. Trimming left V 4 bases short and J 1 base short, with 14 bases between. This CDR3 region has 16 residues. Germline assignment: CDR1 SEHNR and CDR2 FQNEAQ (reference sequence). Drawing the rest from reference TRBV7-9 and TRBJ2-1, the complete variable domain is DTGVSQNPRHKITKRGQNVTFRCDPISEHNRLYWYRQTLGQGPEFLTYFQNEAQLEKSRLLSDRFSAERPKGSFSTLEIQRTEQGDSAMYLCASSSLAGRSYNEQFFGPGTRLTVL.

This rearrangement joins TRBV4-2 to TRBJ1-3; the D is unclear. CDR3 length equals 13 residues. Per germline, CDR1 LGHNA and CDR2 YNFKEQ. Trimming left V 3 bases short and J 4 bases short, with 7 bases between. CDR3 DNA sequence: TGTGCCAGCAGCCAGGAACGGGGAAACACCATATATTTT. Translation: CASSQERGNTIYF.

The chain is built from TRBV12-3 or TRBV12-4 and TRBJ1-5; D is uncertain. V was pared by 3 bases and J by 2 bases, with 11 bases between. This CDR3 has 15 residues. The CDR3, as DNA: TGTGCCAGCAGTTTTACTGGATCTGGCAATCAGCCCCAGCATTTT. Translation gives CASSFTGSGNQPQHF.

This rearrangement joins TRBV5-5 to TRBJ1-2, with 7 bases matching TRBD1. CDR3 size: 14 residues. Germline CDR1 reads SGHKS; CDR2 reads YYEKEE (reference sequence). V lost 1 base and J lost 2; bases outside the gene matches: 2. This CDR3 reads CASSLQGVNYGYTF. CDR3 bases: TGTGCCAGCAGCTTGCAGGGGGTGAACTATGGCTACACCTTC.

V is TRBV7-8 and J is TRBJ2-2, with TRBD2 identical over 12 bases. Germline assignment: CDR1 SGHVS and CDR2 FQNEAQ. V trimming: 7 bases; J trimming: 3 bases; junction bases outside the gene matches: 9. The CDR3 covers 17 residues. For the CDR3, the DNA is TGTGCCAGCACCGAACTCGGACTAGCGGGATACACCGGGGAGCTGTTTTTT. The encoded protein is CASTELGLAGYTGELFF.

V usage is TRBV29-1 and J usage is TRBJ1-5, with D unclear. The CDR3 length is 14 residues. Germline V gene sequence: CDR1 SQVTM, CDR2 ANQGSEA. V was trimmed by 6 bases and J by 0 bases, leaving 12 bases between them. The DNA for the CDR3 is TGCAGCGTGGAGACGGGGAGTAGCAATCAGCCCCAGCATTTT. Its protein is CSVETGSSNQPQHF.

This chain links TRBV19 with TRBJ2-5; 8 nucleotides match TRBD2. This CDR3 is built from 14 residues. CDR1 is LNHDA, CDR2 SQIVND, per germline (reference sequence). V lost 5 bases and J lost 2; bases outside the gene matches: 4. As DNA, the CDR3 is TGTGCCAGTAGTTTCCAGCGGGGGCAAGAGACCCAGTACTTC. This codes for CASSFQRGQETQYF.

The genes are TRBV14 and TRBJ2-1; D remains unclear. Trimming pared 5 bases from V and 2 bases from J, leaving 7 bases between. The CDR3 totals 13 residues. The germline gives CDR1 SGHDN, CDR2 FVKESK. The chain's CDR3 is CASSEEPYNEQFF. CDR3 coding DNA: TGTGCCAGCAGCGAGGAACCCTACAATGAGCAGTTCTTC.

This sequence joins TRBV7-9 and TRBJ1-4; D gene ambiguous. This CDR3 is built from 12 residues. CDR1 is SEHNR and CDR2 is FQNEAQ in the germline V gene (reference sequence). The V end lost 6 bases, the J end lost 8 bases, and 10 bases lay between the germline ends. The CDR3 DNA reads TGTGCCAGCAGGATCGGAGGAGAAAAACTGTTTTTT. As protein: CASRIGGEKLFF.

V and J are TRBV5-6 and TRBJ1-1; D unresolved. The CDR3 has 15 residues. Germline CDR1 reads SGHDT; CDR2 reads YYEEEE. V lost 0 bases, J lost 1 base, and 10 bases lay in between. CDR3 residues: CASSLAPRPNTEAFF. The CDR3 coding sequence is TGTGCCAGCAGCTTGGCCCCCAGGCCGAACACTGAAGCTTTCTTT.

The chain uses TRBV2 and TRBJ2-3; 12 bases match TRBD2. The trim removed 6 bases at V and 4 bases at J, leaving 5 bases unmatched. The CDR3 runs 15 residues. The V gene's germline CDR1 is SNHLY and CDR2 FYNNEI. CDR3 protein: CASSRLAGDADTQYF. In DNA, the CDR3 is TGTGCCAGCAGCAGACTAGCGGGAGATGCAGATACGCAGTATTTT.

This sequence joins TRBV3-1 and TRBJ1-1; 8 positions match TRBD1. The CDR3 spans 17 residues. Looked up from germline, CDR1 is LGHDT and CDR2 is YNNKEL (reference sequence). V lost 7 bases and J lost 0; bases outside the gene matches: 13. CDR3 residues: CASNTGGLGGMNTEAFF. The CDR3 nucleotides read TGTGCCAGCAACACAGGGGGTCTGGGGGGAATGAACACTGAAGCTTTCTTT.

This clonotype was observed a single time. This rearrangement joins TRBV5-4 to TRBJ1-2; tentatively, D is TRBD1 (6 bases). V lost 0 bases and J lost 6, with 15 bases in between. Germline CDR1 reads SGHNT; CDR2 reads YYREEE (reference sequence). The CDR3 is 15 residues long. This CDR3 reads CASSLGLAGADGYTF. As DNA, the CDR3 is TGTGCCAGCAGCTTGGGGCTCGCAGGGGCGGATGGCTACACCTTC.

The rearrangement uses TRBV30 and TRBJ2-7, with a tentative D call TRBD1 (5 bases). V lost 0 bases and J lost 3, with 9 bases in between. Germline-derived CDR1 and CDR2 are GTSNPN and SVGIG (reference sequence). The CDR3 covers 13 residues. The CDR3 coding sequence is TGTGCCTGGAGTGTAGGCAGGGTCTACGAGCAGTACTTC. Its protein product is CAWSVGRVYEQYF.

This rearrangement joins TRBV29-1 to TRBJ1-2; TRBD1 matches 7 bases. This CDR3 has 14 amino acids. Germline V gene lookup returns CDR1 SQVTM and CDR2 ANQGSEA. The trim removed 0 bases at V and 4 bases at J, leaving 5 bases unmatched. The DNA for the CDR3 is TGCAGCGTTGAAGAGGGAGGGGGCGGCTATGGCTACACCTTC. Its protein product is CSVEEGGGGYGYTF.

The chain carries TRBV4-3 and TRBJ2-7; 8 bases map to TRBD2. CDR1 and CDR2 from the germline V gene are LGHNA and YSLEER. There are 16 residues in the CDR3. Germline trimming cut 0 bases from V and 4 bases from J; bases unmatched to any gene: 8. CDR3: CASSQDGSGSGYEQYF. The CDR3 nucleotides read TGCGCCAGCAGCCAAGATGGCAGCGGGAGTGGGTACGAGCAGTACTTC.

This chain uses TRBV3-1 with TRBJ1-1, with D unresolved. From germline, CDR1 is LGHDT and CDR2 YNNKEL (reference sequence). V lost 3 bases and J 6 bases, leaving 8 bases between the germline ends. There are 12 residues in the CDR3. The CDR3 reads CASSHNEPEAFF. The CDR3 DNA is TGTGCCAGCAGCCATAATGAGCCTGAAGCTTTCTTT.

V gene TRBV30 combines with J gene TRBJ2-2; D gene unclear. Deletions cut 3 bases from V and 4 bases from J, with 6 bases between. Germline-derived CDR1 and CDR2 are GTSNPN and SVGIG (reference sequence). The CDR3 extends over 12 amino acids. CDR3 in amino acids: CAWRPPTGELFF. DNA for the CDR3: TGTGCCTGGAGACCACCCACCGGGGAGCTGTTTTTT.

The chain is built from TRBV2 and TRBJ2-5, with 10 positions matching TRBD2. The trim removed 1 base at V and 5 bases at J, leaving 10 bases unmatched. The CDR3 loop spans 17 amino acids. CDR1 is SNHLY, CDR2 FYNNEI, per germline. In DNA form, the CDR3 reads TGTGCCAGCAGTGAAGAGTCTAGCGGGAGCCTTGAGGAGACCCAGTACTTC. Protein: CASSEESSGSLEETQYF.

DNA for the CDR3: TGTGCCAGCTCACCACGCCCGACAGGGGGCCATATCGATTACGAGCAGTACTTC. Translating it yields CASSPRPTGGHIDYEQYF. V gene TRBV18 combines with J gene TRBJ2-7; 10 nucleotides agree with TRBD1. V lost 1 base and J lost 4; bases outside the gene matches: 13. Germline loops: CDR1 KGHSH, CDR2 LQKENI. The CDR3 covers 18 residues.

The V and J genes are TRBV2 and TRBJ2-5; 11 bases fit TRBD2. This CDR3 comprises 17 residues. Germline CDR1 SNHLY, CDR2 FYNNEI. J gave up 1 base and V 9 bases, and 13 bases lay outside the gene matches. CDR3 sequence: CASYRPASGRTQETQYF. CDR3 DNA: TGTGCCAGTTATCGCCCGGCTAGCGGGAGGACCCAAGAGACCCAGTACTTC.

CDR3 in DNA: TGTGCCAGTAGTATAGGCCTTACGCAGTTCTTC. Its translation: CASSIGLTQFF. The rearrangement uses TRBV19 and TRBJ2-1, with unresolved D. V lost 1 base, J lost 12 bases, and 7 bases lay in between. Germline V gives CDR1 LNHDA, CDR2 SQIVND (reference sequence). The CDR3 extends over 11 amino acids.